The next 15 T cell receptor beta chains were all read from a single sample in a study of cytomegalovirus exposure and HLA in healthy donors. The study ran its PCR with 60 Vbeta and 13 Jbeta primers. Generated by immunoSEQ multiplex PCR, the TCRdb table keeps only in-frame clones and is missing some. The table includes around 160,000 clones, approximately 80% detected once. Sequencing was performed on PBMCs. Receptors were obtained from a man between 50 and 59 years old in good health and CMV-seropositive.

V and J are TRBV4-3 and TRBJ2-7; D might be TRBD1 (6 bases). Looked up from germline, CDR1 is LGHNA and CDR2 is YSLEER. V dropped 3 bases and J dropped 3 bases, with 18 bases sitting between them. The CDR3 covers 16 residues. The CDR3 DNA sequence: TGCGCCAGCAGCCACCCCGAGAGGGGACACCACTACGAGCAGTACTTC. This gives the protein CASSHPERGHHYEQYF.

J is TRBJ2-1 and V is TRBV7-3; a possible D gene is TRBD1 (6 bases). The germline V gene encodes CDR1 SGHTA and CDR2 FQGTGA. This CDR3 spans 17 amino acids. The germline V and J ends were trimmed by 1 base and 0 bases, with 13 bases remaining between them. CDR3 in DNA: TGTGCCAGCAGCTTAAGCGAGGGGGTGAGCTCCTACAATGAGCAGTTCTTC. Encoded protein: CASSLSEGVSSYNEQFF.

The chain is built from TRBV7-8 and TRBJ1-2; 11 bases match TRBD1. Germline CDR1 is SGHVS and CDR2 is FQNEAQ. The trim removed 4 bases at V and 6 bases at J, leaving 19 bases unmatched. The CDR3 loop spans 19 amino acids. The CDR3, as DNA: TGTGCCAGCAGCTGGACCTCCCGGACAGGGGGCGCCTCATTCGATGGCTACACCTTC. This sequence encodes CASSWTSRTGGASFDGYTF.

The gene calls are TRBV7-8 and TRBJ1-5; 9 positions agree with TRBD1. Germline assignment: CDR1 SGHVS and CDR2 FQNEAQ. J was trimmed by 1 base and V by 5 bases; bases with no gene match: 9. The CDR3 has 17 residues. This chain's CDR3 is CASSPSPTGGSNQPQHF. The CDR3 DNA follows: TGTGCCAGCAGCCCCAGCCCTACAGGGGGCAGCAATCAGCCCCAGCATTTT.

The J gene is TRBJ2-2, the V gene TRBV25-1; 7 nucleotides agree with TRBD1. Per germline, CDR1 MGHDK and CDR2 SYGVNS. The CDR3 totals 15 residues. With 5 bases clipped from V and 4 bases from J, the junction kept 7 bases outside the gene matches. Written as DNA, the CDR3 is TGTGCCAGCAGTTCACGACAGGGCAGCACCGGGGAGCTGTTTTTT. This codes for CASSSRQGSTGELFF. Supplemented by reference TRBV25-1 and TRBJ2-2, the full variable domain reads EADIYQTPRYLVIGTGKKITLECSQTMGHDKMYWYQQDPGMELHLIHYSYGVNSTEKGDLSSESTVSRIRTEHFPLTLESARPSHTSQYLCASSSRQGSTGELFFGEGSRLTVL.

The chain carries TRBV30 and TRBJ2-7; D is possibly TRBD2 (5 bases). The CDR3 length is 14 residues. Trimming cost V 0 bases and J 2 bases, with 11 bases left between them. CDR1 is GTSNPN and CDR2 is SVGIG in the germline V gene (reference sequence). DNA of the CDR3: TGTGCCTGGAGTGTACGGGGTGGAACCTACGAGCAGTACTTC. Translated: CAWSVRGGTYEQYF.

V is TRBV4-1 and J is TRBJ1-2; 8 nucleotides match TRBD1. CDR1 and CDR2 from the germline V gene are MGHRA and YSYEKL. CDR3 length equals 16 residues. V gave up 0 bases and J gave up 7 bases; unmatched junction bases: 10. CDR3 loop: CASSQDHTATGAGYTF. CDR3 DNA: TGCGCCAGCAGCCAAGATCACACGGCGACAGGGGCTGGCTACACCTTC.

The chain recombines TRBV7-2 with TRBJ2-2; D is perhaps TRBD2 (5 bases). CDR1 SGHTA and CDR2 FQGNSA come from the germline V gene. This CDR3 contains 14 residues. With 5 bases removed from V and 7 bases from J, the gap between germline ends came to 14 bases. The CDR3 sequence: CASSPPPSGGELFF. Written as DNA, the CDR3 is TGTGCCAGCAGCCCCCCCCCAAGCGGCGGGGAGCTGTTTTTT.

The rearrangement uses TRBV5-5 and TRBJ2-7; TRBD2 agrees at 7 bases. The germline gives CDR1 SGHKS, CDR2 YYEKEE (reference sequence). J gave up 2 bases and V 0 bases, and 2 bases lay outside the gene matches. The CDR3 length is 14 residues. CDR3 bases: TGTGCCAGCAGCTTGGCGGGGGGTCCCTACGAGCAGTACTTC. Protein sequence: CASSLAGGPYEQYF.

The chain joins TRBV5-1 to TRBJ1-2; 7 bases line up with TRBD1. Germline CDR1 SGHRS, CDR2 YFSETQ. This CDR3 is built from 17 residues. The ends lost 0 bases at V and 2 bases at J; junction bases unmatched: 10. CDR3 coding DNA: TGCGCCAGCAGCTTGGGGCAGGGGGAAAGAGCCAACTATGGCTACACCTTC. It specifies CASSLGQGERANYGYTF.

The V and J genes are TRBV27 and TRBJ2-3; D is unclear. Trimming took 4 bases from V and 4 from J, leaving 21 bases between them. Per the germline V gene, CDR1 is MNHEY and CDR2 is SMNVEV (reference sequence). This CDR3 is built from 17 residues. CDR3 residues: CASSWLTSVLGADTQYF. CDR3 nucleotides: TGTGCCAGCAGTTGGTTGACGTCCGTACTTGGAGCAGATACGCAGTATTTT.

The V gene is TRBV7-9, the J gene TRBJ2-7; D ambiguous. The CDR3 spans 11 residues. CDR1 is SEHNR and CDR2 is FQNEAQ in the germline V gene (reference sequence). The V end was cut by 5 bases, the J end by 4 bases, with 6 bases between. In DNA form, the CDR3 reads TGTGCCAGCAGCAACGGGTACGAGCAGTACTTC. This translates into CASSNGYEQYF.

J is TRBJ1-2 and V is TRBV7-9; D not resolved. Germline V gene lookup returns CDR1 SEHNR and CDR2 FQNEAQ (reference sequence). This CDR3 spans 13 amino acids. Trimming took 5 bases from V and 7 from J, leaving 14 bases between them. DNA for the CDR3: TGTGCCAGCAGCCCAAAGGCGGGCAGTGGCTACACCTTC. Translating it yields CASSPKAGSGYTF. Full variable domain (missing parts from reference TRBV7-9 and TRBJ1-2): DTGVSQNPRHKITKRGQNVTFRCDPISEHNRLYWYRQTLGQGPEFLTYFQNEAQLEKSRLLSDRFSAERPKGSFSTLEIQRTEQGDSAMYLCASSPKAGSGYTFGSGTRLTVV.

The chain combines TRBV5-6 with TRBJ2-7, with 10 bases lining up with TRBD1. This CDR3 spans 15 amino acids. CDR1 and CDR2 from the germline V gene are SGHDT and YYEEEE. Trimming took 0 bases from V and 5 from J; bases not matched to a gene: 5. The CDR3 nucleotides read TGTGCCAGCAGCTTGGTGGGGACAGGGGTGGACGAGCAGTACTTC. It translates to CASSLVGTGVDEQYF.

This chain joins TRBV7-2 and TRBJ2-2; D ambiguous. The V and J ends lost 5 bases and 0 bases respectively, with 7 bases between them. Germline lookup yields CDR1 SGHTA and CDR2 FQGNSA. This CDR3 is built from 14 residues. CDR3 bases: TGTGCCAGCAGCCCGCGATCGAACACCGGGGAGCTGTTTTTT. The encoded protein is CASSPRSNTGELFF.